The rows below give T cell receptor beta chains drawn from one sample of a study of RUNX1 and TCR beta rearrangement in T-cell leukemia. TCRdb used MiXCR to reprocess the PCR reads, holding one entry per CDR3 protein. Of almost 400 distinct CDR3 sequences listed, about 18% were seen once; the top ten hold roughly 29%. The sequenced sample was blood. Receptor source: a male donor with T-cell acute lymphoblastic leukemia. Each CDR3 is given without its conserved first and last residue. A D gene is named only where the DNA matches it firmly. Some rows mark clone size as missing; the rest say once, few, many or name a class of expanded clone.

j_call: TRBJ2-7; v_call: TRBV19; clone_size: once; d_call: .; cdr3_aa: ASSMGLGTTYEQY
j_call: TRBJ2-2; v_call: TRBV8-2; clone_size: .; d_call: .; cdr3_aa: GDPGELF
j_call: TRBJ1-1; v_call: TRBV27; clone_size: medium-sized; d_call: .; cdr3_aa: ASSFSTGPTEAF
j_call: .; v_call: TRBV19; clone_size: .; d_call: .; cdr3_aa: ASSKFGSPYNSPLH
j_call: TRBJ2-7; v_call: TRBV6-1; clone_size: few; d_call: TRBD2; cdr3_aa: ASSEGGQGSYEQY
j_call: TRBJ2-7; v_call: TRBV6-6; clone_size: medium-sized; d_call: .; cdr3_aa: ASSLPEGVQQY
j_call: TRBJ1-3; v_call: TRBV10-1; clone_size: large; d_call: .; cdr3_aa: ASPQGSMRNTIY
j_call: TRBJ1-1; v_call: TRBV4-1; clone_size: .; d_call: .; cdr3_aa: ASSQALPGPEAF
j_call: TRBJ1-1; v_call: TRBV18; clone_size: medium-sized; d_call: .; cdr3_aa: ASSRLMNTEAF
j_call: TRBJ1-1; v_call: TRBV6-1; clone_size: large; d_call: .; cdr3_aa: ASGFARGNTEAF
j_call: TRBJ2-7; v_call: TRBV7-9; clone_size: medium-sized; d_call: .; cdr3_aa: ASSLVPLGIGEQY
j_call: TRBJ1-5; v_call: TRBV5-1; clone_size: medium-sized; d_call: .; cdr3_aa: ASSLETDRNNQPQH
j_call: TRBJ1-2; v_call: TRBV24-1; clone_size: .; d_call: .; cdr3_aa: ATSDLTDLNGYT
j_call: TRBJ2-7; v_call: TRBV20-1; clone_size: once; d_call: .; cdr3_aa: SARALEQNYEQY
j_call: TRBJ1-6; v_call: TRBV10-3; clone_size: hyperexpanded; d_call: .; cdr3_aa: AISESMTGSPLH